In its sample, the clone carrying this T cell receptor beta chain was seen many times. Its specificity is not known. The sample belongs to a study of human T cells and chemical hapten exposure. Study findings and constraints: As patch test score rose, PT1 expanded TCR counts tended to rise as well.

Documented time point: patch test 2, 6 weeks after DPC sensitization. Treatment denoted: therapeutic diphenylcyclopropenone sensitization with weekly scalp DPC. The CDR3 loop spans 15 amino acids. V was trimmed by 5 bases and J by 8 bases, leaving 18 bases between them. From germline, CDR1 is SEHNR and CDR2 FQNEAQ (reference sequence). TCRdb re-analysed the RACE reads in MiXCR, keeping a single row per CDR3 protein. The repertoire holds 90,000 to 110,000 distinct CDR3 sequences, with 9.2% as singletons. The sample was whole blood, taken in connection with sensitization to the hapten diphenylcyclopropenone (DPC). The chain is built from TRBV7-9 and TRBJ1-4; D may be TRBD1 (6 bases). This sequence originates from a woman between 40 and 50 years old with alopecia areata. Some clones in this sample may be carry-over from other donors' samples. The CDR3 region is CASSLQTGSGEKLFF. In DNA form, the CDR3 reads TGTGCCAGCAGCCTCCAGACAGGTTCGGGGGAAAAACTGTTTTTT.